This T cell receptor (beta chain) was sequenced during a study of blood T cell repertoires in COVID-19. Study-wide background: Some COVID-19 samples were acute and others convalescent; all came from the United States, Italy and Spain. Sources were T cells, B-cell-depleted T cells, or PBMCs; the material itself was cDNA or gDNA.

This clone has a handful of counts. Germline CDR1 MNHEY, CDR2 SMNVEV (reference sequence). J gave up 7 bases and V 6 bases, and 7 bases lay outside the gene matches. This CDR3 region has 15 residues. In the original processing: Reference gene primer amplification gave nucleated cell count estimates. Repertoires were generated with immunoSEQ multiplex PCR, while TCRdb's copy carries only in-frame clones and drops some. V and J calls and clone size come straight from that table; D and trimming were deduced from the DNA. The sample carries tens of thousands of clones, 80% to 90% recorded once. The sample was peripheral blood. The origin of this receptor is a human donor with active COVID-19. The donor label of this sample is uncertain. The chain employs TRBV27 and TRBJ2-1; the match to TRBD1 covers 12 bases. The DNA for the CDR3 is TGTGCCAGCAGCCCGGGACAGGGGGCCCGGAATGAGCAGTTCTTC. Translating gives CASSPGQGARNEQFF.